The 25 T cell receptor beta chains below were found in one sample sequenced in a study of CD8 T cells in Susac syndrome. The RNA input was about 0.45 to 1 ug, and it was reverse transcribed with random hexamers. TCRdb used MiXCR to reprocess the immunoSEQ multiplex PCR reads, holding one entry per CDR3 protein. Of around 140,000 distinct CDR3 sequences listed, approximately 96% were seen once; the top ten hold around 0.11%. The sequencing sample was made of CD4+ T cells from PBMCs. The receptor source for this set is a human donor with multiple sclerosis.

CDR3 amino acids: CASSQSRGGVNFNEQFF. The CDR3 DNA reads as TGCGCCAGCAGCCAATCTCGCGGGGGAGTAAATTTTAATGAGCAGTTCTTC. The chain uses TRBV4-1 and TRBJ2-1, with 7 bases lining up with TRBD2. V lost 2 bases, J lost 7 bases, and 14 bases stayed unmatched. CDR1 and CDR2 (germline): MGHRA, YSYEKL. The CDR3 extends over 17 amino acids.

The CDR3 DNA reads as TGTGCCACCAGCAGAGAGAGGACAGTAGAAGAGACCCAGTACTTC. Translation gives CATSRERTVEETQYF. The V and J genes are TRBV15 and TRBJ2-5, with D tentatively TRBD1 (6 bases). Trimming pared 0 bases from V and 3 bases from J, leaving 11 bases between. Germline CDR1 is LNHNV and CDR2 is YYDKDF (reference sequence). This CDR3 contains 15 residues.

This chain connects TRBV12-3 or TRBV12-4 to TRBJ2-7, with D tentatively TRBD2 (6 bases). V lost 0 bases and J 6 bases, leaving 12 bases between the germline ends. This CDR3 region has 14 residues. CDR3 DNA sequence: TGTGCCAGCAGTTTAGCGGAATTCGGGGGCGAGCAGTACTTC. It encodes CASSLAEFGGEQYF.

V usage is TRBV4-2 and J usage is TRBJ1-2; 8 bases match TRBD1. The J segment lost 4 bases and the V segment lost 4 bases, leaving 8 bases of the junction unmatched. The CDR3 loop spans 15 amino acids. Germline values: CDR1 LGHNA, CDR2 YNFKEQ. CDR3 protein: CASSPGTGTFYGYTF. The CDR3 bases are TGTGCCAGCAGCCCTGGGACAGGCACTTTCTATGGCTACACCTTC.

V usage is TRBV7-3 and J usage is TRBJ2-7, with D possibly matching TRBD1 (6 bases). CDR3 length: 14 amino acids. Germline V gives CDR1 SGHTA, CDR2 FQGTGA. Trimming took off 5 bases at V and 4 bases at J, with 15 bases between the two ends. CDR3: CASSPKTGPYEQYF. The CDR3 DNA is TGTGCCAGCAGCCCGAAGACAGGACCTTACGAGCAGTACTTC.

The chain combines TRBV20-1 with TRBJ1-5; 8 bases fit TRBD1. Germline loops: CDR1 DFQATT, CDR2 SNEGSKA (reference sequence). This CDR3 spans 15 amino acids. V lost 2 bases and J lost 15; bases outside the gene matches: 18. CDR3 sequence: CSARPLDREYFIGHF. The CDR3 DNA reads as TGCAGTGCTAGACCCCTGGACAGGGAATATTTTATCGGGCATTTT.

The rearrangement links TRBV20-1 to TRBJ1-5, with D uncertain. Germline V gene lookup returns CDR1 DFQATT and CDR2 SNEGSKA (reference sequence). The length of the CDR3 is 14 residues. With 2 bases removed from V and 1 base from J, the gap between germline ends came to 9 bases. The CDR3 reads CSARTGDSNQPQHF. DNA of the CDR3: TGCAGTGCTAGAACGGGTGACAGCAATCAGCCCCAGCATTTT.

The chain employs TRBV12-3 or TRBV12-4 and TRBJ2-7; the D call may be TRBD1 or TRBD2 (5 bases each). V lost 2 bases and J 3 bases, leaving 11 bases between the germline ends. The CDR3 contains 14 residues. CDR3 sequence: CASSLRGAYYEQYF. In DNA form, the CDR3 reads TGTGCCAGCAGTTTACGAGGGGCCTACTACGAGCAGTACTTC.

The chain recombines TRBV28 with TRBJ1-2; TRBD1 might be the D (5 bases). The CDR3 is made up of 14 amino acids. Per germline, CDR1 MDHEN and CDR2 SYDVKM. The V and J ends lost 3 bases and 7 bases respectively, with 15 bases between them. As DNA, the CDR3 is TGTGCCAGCAGTTTTTGGGCAGGGACGGGTGGCTACACCTTC. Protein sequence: CASSFWAGTGGYTF.

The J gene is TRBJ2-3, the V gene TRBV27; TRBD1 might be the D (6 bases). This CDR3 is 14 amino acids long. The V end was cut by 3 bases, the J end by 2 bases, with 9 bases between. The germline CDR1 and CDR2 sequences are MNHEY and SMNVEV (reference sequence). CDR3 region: CASSLHRVTDTQYF. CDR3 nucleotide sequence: TGTGCCAGCAGTTTGCACAGGGTCACAGATACGCAGTATTTT.

For the CDR3, the DNA is TGTGCCAGCAGCGTAGCTGCGGGACAGAGCTATGGCTACACCTTC. Translating it yields CASSVAAGQSYGYTF. The chain recombines TRBV9 with TRBJ1-2; 7 bases match TRBD1. The CDR3 is 15 residues long. Germline trimming cut 0 bases from V and 4 bases from J; bases unmatched to any gene: 6. Germline assignment: CDR1 SGDLS and CDR2 YYNGEE.

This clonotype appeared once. This CDR3 is CAWSRWTGAISSYNEQFF. The DNA for the CDR3 is TGTGCCTGGAGTAGATGGACGGGGGCCATCTCCTCCTACAATGAGCAGTTCTTC. This chain uses TRBV30 with TRBJ2-1; possibly TRBD1 or TRBD2 for D (6 bases each). There are 18 residues in the CDR3. V lost 2 bases and J 0 bases, leaving 20 bases between the germline ends. Germline CDR1 GTSNPN, CDR2 SVGIG (reference sequence). The full variable domain, completed using reference TRBV30 and TRBJ2-1, is SQTIHQWPATLVQPVGSPLSLECTVEGTSNPNLYWYRQAAGRGLQLLFYSVGIGQISSEVPQNLSASRPQDRQFILSSKKLLLSDSGFYLCAWSRWTGAISSYNEQFFGPGTRLTVL.

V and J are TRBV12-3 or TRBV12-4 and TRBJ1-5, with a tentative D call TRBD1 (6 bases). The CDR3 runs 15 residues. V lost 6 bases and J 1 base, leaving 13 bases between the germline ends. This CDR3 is CASSLQGGSNQPQHF. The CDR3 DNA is TGTGCCAGCAGCCTACAGGGTGGCAGCAATCAGCCCCAGCATTTT.

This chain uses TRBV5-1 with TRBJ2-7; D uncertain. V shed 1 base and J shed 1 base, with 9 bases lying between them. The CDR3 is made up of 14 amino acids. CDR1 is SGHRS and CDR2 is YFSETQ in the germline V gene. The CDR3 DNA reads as TGCGCCAGCAGCTTGAGTTTTAGTTCCTACGAGCAGTACTTC. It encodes CASSLSFSSYEQYF.

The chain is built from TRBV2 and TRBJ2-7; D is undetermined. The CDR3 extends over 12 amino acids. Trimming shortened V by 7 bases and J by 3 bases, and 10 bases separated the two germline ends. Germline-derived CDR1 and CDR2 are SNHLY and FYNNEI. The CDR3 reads CASISRSYEQYF. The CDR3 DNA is TGTGCCAGCATAAGCCGAAGCTACGAGCAGTACTTC. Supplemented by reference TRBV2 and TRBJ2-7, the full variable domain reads EPEVTQTPSHQVTQMGQEVILRCVPISNHLYFYWYRQILGQKVEFLVSFYNNEISEKSEIFDDQFSVERPDGSNFTLKIRSTKLEDSAMYFCASISRSYEQYFGPGTRLTVT.

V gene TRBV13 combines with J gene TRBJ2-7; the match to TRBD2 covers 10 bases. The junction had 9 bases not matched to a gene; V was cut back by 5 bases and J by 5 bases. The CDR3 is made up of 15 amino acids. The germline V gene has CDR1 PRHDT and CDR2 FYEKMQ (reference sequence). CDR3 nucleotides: TGTGCCAGCAGCGACGAGCGGGAGGGCCCCGACGAGCAGTACTTC. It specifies CASSDEREGPDEQYF.

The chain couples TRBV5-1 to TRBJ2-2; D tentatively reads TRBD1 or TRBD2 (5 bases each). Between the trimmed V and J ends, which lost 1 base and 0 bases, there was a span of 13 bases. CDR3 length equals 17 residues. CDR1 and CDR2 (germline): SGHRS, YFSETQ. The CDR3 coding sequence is TGCGCCAGCAGCTTGAGGCAGGGACGGGCGAACACCGGGGAGCTGTTTTTT. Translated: CASSLRQGRANTGELFF.

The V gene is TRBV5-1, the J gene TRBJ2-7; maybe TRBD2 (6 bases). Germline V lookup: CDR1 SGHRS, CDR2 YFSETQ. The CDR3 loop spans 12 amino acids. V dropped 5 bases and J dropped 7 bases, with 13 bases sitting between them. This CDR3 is CASRAGTGEQYF. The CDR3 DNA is TGCGCCAGCAGGGCGGGGACGGGAGAGCAGTACTTC.

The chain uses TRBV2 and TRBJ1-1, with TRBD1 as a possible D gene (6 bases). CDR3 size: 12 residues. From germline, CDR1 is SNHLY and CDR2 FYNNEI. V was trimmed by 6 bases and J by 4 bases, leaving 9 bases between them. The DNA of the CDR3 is TGTGCCAGCAGACAGGACAGCACTGAAGCTTTCTTT. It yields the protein CASRQDSTEAFF.

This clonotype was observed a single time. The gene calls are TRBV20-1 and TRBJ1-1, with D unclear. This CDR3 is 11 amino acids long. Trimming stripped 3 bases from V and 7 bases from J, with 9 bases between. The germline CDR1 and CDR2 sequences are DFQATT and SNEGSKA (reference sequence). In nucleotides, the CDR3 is TGCAGTGCTAGGACACCGAATGAAGCTTTCTTT. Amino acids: CSARTPNEAFF.

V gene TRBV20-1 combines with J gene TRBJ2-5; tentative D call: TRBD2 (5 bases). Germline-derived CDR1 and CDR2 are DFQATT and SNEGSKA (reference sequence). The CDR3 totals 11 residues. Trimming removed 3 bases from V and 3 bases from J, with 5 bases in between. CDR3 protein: CSASGKETQYF. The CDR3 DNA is TGCAGTGCTAGCGGGAAAGAGACCCAGTACTTC.

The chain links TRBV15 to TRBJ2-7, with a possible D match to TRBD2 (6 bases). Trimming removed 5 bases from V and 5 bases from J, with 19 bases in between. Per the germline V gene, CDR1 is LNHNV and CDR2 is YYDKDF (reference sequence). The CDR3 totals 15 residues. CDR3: CATSFRDGGADEQYF. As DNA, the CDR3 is TGTGCCACCAGCTTCCGGGACGGCGGGGCGGACGAGCAGTACTTC.

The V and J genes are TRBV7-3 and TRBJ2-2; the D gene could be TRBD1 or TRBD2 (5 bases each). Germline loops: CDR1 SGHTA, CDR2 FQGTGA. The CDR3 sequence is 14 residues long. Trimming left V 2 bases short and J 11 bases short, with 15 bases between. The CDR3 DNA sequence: TGTGCCAGCAGCTTAGGCGGACTGGGACGCGAGCTGTTTTTT. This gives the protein CASSLGGLGRELFF.

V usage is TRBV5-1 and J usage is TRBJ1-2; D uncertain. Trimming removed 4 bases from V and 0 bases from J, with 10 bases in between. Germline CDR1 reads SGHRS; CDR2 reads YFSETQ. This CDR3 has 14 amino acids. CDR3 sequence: CASSQAAANYGYTF. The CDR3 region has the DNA TGCGCCAGCAGCCAGGCAGCCGCTAACTATGGCTACACCTTC. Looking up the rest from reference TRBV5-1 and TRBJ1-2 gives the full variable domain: KAGVTQTPRYLIKTRGQQVTLSCSPISGHRSVSWYQQTPGQGLQFLFEYFSETQRNKGNFPGRFSGRQFSNSRSEMNVSTLELGDSALYLCASSQAAANYGYTFGSGTRLTVV.

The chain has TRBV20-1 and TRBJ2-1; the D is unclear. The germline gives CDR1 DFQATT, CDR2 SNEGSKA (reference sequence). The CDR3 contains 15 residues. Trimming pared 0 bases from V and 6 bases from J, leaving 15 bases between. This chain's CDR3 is CSARDTWRGGNEQFF. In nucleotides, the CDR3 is TGCAGTGCTAGAGACACTTGGAGAGGTGGCAATGAGCAGTTCTTC.